The source of this TCR beta chain is a study of tumor and adjacent non-tumor tissue in lung cancer. The template was RNA from unsorted bulk tissue. Three rounds of nested PCR, following a modified ARM-PCR protocol, produced the TCRbeta library. One entry per CDR3 protein, called by TCRdb with MiXCR from the multiplex PCR reads. The sample records 91,000 or so distinct CDR3 sequences, about 67% being singletons. The sequence came from a man aged 55 to 70 with non-small cell lung cancer. The source material was lung tumor tissue.

The CDR3 region is CASSVVVGPSEQFF. CDR3 DNA: TGTGCCAGCAGCGTAGTTGTTGGGCCAAGTGAGCAGTTCTTC. This chain connects TRBV9 to TRBJ2-1; unclear D gene. The CDR3 length is 14 residues. The ends were cut back, 0 bases at V and 9 bases at J, with 13 bases in the middle. CDR1 is SGDLS and CDR2 is YYNGEE in the germline V gene.